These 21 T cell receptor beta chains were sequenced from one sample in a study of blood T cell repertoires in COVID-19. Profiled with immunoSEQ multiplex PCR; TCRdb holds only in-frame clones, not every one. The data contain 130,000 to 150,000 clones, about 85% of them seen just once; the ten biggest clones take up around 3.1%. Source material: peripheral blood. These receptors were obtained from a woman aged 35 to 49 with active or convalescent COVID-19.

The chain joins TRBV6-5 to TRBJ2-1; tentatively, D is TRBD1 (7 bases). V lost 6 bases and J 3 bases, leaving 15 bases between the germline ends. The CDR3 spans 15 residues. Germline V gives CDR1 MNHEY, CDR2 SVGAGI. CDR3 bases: TGTGCCAGCAGCAAAGGGGGGACAGTCTACAATGAGCAGTTCTTC. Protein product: CASSKGGTVYNEQFF.

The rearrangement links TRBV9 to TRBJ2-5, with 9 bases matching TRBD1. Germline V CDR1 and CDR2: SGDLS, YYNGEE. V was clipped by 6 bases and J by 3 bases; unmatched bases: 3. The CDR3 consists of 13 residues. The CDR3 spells CASTRTGEETQYF. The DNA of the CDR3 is TGTGCCAGCACCAGGACAGGGGAAGAGACCCAGTACTTC.

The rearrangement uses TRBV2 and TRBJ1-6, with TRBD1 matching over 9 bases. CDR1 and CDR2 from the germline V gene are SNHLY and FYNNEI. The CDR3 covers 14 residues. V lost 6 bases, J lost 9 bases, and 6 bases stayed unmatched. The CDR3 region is CASRDRGNGSPLHF. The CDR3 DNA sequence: TGTGCCAGCAGGGACAGGGGAAACGGTTCACCCCTCCACTTT.

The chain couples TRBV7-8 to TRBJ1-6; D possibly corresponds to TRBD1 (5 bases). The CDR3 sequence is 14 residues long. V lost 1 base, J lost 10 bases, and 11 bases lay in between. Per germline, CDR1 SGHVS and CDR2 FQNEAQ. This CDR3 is CASSLDQGGSPLHF. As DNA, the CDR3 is TGTGCCAGCAGCTTAGACCAGGGAGGATCACCCCTCCACTTT.

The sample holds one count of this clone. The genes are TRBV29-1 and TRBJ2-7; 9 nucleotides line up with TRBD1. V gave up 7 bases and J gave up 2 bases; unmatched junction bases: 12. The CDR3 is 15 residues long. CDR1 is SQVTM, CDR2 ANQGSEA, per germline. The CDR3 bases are TGCAGCGCCAGTAACCGGGACAGGGAGGCCTACGAGCAGTACTTC. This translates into CSASNRDREAYEQYF.

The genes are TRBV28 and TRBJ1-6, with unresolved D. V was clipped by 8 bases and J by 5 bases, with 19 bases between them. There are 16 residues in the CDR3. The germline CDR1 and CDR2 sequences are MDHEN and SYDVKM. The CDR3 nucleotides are TGTGCCAGCGACCCAGGCGGGCGCTTAAATAATTCACCCCTCCACTTT. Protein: CASDPGGRLNNSPLHF.

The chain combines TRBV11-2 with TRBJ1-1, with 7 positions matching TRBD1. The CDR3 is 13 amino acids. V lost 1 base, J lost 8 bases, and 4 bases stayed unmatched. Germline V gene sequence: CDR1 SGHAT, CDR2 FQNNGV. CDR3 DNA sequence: TGTGCCAGCAGCTTAGTGGCAGGGGGGGAAGCTTTCTTT. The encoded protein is CASSLVAGGEAFF.

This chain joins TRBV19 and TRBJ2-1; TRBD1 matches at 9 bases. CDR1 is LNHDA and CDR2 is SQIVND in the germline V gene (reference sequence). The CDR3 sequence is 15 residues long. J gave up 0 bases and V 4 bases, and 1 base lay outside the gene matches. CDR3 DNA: TGTGCCAGTAGTAGGGACAGGGCCTCCTACAATGAGCAGTTCTTC. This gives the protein CASSRDRASYNEQFF.

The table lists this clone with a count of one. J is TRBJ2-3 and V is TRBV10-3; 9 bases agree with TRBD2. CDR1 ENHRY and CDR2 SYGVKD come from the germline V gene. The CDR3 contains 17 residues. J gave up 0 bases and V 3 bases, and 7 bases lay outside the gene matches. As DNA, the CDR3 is TGTGCCATCAGTGATAAGGGACTAGCAGCTAGCACAGATACGCAGTATTTT. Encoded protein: CAISDKGLAASTDTQYF.

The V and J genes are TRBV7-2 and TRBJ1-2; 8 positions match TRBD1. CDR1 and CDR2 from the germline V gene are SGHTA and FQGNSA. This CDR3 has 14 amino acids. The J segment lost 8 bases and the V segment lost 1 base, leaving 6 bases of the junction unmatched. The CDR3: CASSLEGTGSGYTF. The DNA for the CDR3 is TGTGCCAGCAGCTTAGAGGGGACAGGCTCCGGCTACACCTTC.

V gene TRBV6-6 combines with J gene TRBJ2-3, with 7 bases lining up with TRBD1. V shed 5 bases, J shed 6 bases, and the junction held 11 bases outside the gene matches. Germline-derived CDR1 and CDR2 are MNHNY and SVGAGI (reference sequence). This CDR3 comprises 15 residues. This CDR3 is CASSVRQGWVDTQYF. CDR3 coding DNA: TGTGCCAGCAGTGTTAGACAGGGTTGGGTGGATACGCAGTATTTT.

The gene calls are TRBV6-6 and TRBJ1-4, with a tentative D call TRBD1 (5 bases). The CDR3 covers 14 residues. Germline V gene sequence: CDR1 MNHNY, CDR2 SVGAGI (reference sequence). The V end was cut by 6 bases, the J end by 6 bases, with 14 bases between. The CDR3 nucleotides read TGTGCCAGCAGCCCGGGAGGGGAAGATGAAAAACTGTTTTTT. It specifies CASSPGGEDEKLFF.

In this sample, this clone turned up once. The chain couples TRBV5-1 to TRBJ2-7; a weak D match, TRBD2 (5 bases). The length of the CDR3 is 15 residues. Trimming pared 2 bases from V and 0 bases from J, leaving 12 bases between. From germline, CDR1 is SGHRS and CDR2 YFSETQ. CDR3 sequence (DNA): TGCGCCAGCAGCTTCGCCGACACTAGCTCCTACGAGCAGTACTTC. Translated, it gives CASSFADTSSYEQYF.

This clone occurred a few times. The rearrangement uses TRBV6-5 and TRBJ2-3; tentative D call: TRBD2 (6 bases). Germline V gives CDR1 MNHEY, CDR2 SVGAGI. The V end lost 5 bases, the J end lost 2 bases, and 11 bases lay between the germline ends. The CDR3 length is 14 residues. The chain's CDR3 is CASSRGTNTDTQYF. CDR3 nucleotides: TGTGCCAGCAGTCGGGGGACCAACACAGATACGCAGTATTTT.

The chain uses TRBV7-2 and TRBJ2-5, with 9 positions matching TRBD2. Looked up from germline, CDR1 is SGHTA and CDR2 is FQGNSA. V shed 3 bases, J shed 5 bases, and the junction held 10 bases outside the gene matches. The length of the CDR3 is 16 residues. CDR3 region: CASSFGSAGGWETQYF. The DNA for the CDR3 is TGTGCCAGCAGCTTTGGATCAGCGGGGGGCTGGGAGACCCAGTACTTC.

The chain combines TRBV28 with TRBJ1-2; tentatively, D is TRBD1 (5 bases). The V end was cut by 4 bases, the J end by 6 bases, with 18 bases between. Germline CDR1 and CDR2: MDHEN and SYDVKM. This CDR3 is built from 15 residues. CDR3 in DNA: TGTGCCAGCAGTTCTGGCAGGGTTAGCTTGGATGGCTACACCTTC. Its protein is CASSSGRVSLDGYTF.

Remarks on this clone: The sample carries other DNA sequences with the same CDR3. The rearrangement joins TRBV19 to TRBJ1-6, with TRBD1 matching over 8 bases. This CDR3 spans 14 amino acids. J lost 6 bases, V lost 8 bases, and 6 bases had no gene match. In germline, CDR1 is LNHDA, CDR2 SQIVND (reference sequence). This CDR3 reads CASSRTGSNSPLHF. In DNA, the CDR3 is TGTGCCAGTTCCCGGACAGGGAGTAATTCACCCCTCCACTTT. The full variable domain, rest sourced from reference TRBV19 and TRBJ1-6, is DGGITQSPKYLFRKEGQNVTLSCEQNLNHDAMYWYRQDPGQGLRLIYYSQIVNDFQKGDIAEGYSVSREKKESFPLTVTSAQKNPTAFYLCASSRTGSNSPLHFGNGTRLTVT.

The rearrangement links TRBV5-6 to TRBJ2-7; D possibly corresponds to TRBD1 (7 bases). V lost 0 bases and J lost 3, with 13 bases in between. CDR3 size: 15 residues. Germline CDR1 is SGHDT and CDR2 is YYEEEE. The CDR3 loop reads CASSLAAGGLYEQYF. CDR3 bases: TGTGCCAGCAGCTTGGCGGCAGGGGGGCTCTACGAGCAGTACTTC.

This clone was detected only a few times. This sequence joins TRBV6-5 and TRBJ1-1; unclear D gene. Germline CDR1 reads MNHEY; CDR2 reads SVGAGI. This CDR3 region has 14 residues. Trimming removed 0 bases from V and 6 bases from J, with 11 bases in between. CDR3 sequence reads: CASSYSRPGAEAFF. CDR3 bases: TGTGCCAGCAGTTACTCAAGGCCTGGAGCTGAAGCTTTCTTT.

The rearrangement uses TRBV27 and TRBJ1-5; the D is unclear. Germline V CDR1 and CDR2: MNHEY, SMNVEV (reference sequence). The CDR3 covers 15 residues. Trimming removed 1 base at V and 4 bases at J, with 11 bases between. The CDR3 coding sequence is TGTGCCAGCAGTTTATTAGGTAGGAGTAATCAGCCCCAGCATTTT. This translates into CASSLLGRSNQPQHF.

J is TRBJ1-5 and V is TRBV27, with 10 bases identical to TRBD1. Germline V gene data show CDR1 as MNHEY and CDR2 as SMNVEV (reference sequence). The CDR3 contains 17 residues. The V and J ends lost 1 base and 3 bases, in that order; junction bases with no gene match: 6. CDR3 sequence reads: CASSLYGDRGSNQPQHF. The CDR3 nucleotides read TGTGCCAGCAGTTTATATGGGGACAGGGGCTCCAATCAGCCCCAGCATTTT.